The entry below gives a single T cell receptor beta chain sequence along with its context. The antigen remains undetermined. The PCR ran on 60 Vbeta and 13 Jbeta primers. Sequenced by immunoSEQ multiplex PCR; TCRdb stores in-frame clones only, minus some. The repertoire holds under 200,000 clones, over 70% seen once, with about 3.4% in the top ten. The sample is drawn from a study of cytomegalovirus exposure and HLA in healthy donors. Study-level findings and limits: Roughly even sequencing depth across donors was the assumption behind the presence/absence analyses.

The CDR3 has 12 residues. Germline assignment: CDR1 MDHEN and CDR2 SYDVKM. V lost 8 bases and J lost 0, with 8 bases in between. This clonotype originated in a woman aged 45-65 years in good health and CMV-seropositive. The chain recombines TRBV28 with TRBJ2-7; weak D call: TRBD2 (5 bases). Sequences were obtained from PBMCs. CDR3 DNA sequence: TGTGCCAGCCGCGGGTCCTCCTACGAGCAGTACTTC. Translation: CASRGSSYEQYF.